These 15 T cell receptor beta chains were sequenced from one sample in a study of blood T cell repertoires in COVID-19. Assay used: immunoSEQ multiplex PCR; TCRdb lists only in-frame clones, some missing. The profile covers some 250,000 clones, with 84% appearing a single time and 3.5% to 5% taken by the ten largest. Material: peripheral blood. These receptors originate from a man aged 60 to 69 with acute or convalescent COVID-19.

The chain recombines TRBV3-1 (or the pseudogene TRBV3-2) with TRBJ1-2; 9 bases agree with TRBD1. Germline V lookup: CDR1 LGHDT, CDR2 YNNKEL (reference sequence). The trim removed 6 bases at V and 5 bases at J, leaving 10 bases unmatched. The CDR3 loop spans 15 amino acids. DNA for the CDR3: TGTGCCAGCAGGCACCAAGACAGGGGGGCTTATGGCTACACCTTC. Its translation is CASRHQDRGAYGYTF.

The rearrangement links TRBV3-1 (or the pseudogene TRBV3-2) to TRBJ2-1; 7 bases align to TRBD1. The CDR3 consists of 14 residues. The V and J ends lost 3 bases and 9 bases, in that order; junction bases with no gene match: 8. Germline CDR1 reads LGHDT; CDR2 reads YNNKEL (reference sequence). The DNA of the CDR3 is TGTGCCAGCAGCCAGCGGACAGGTTGGGGTGAGCAGTTCTTC. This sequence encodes CASSQRTGWGEQFF.

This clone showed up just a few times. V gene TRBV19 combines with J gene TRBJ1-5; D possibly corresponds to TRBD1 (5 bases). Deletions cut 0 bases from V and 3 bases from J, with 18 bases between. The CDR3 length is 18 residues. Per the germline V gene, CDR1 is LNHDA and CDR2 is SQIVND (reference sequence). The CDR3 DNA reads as TGTGCCAGTAGTATAGATGGGACTTCCGAAGGCCTCAATCAGCCCCAGCATTTT. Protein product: CASSIDGTSEGLNQPQHF.

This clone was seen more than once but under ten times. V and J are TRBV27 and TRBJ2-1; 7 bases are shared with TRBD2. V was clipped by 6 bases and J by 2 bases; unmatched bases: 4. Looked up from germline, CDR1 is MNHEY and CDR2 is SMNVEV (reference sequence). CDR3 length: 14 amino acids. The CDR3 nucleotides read TGTGCCAGCAGGGCGGGGGTCCCCTACAATGAGCAGTTCTTC. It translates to CASRAGVPYNEQFF.

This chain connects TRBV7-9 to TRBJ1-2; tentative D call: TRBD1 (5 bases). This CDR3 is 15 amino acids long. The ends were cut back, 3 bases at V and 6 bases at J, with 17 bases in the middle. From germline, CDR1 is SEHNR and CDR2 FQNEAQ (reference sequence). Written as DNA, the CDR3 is TGTGCCAGCAGCTTCCCCGCCCAGGGTGGTAATGGCTACACCTTC. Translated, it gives CASSFPAQGGNGYTF.

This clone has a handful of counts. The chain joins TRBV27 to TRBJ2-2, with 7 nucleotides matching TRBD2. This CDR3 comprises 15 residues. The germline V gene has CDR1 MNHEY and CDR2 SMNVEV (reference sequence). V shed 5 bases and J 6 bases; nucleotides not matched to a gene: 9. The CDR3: CASSRRAGFAGELFF. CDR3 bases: TGTGCCAGCAGTCGCCGAGCGGGGTTCGCCGGGGAGCTGTTTTTT.

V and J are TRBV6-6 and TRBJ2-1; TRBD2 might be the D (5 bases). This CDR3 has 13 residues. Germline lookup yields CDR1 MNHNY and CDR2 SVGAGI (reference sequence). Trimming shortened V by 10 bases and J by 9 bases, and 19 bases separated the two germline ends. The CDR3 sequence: CATMSSAPGEQFF. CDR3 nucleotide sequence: TGTGCCACCATGAGTAGCGCTCCGGGTGAGCAGTTCTTC.

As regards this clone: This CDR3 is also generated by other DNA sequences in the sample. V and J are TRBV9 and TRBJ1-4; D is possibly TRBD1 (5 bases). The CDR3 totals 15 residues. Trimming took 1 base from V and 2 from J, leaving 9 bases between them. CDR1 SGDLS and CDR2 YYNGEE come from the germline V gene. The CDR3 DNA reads TGTGCCAGCAGCGTAACGGGGGGGACTAATGAAAAACTGTTTTTT. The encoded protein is CASSVTGGTNEKLFF.

The CDR3, as DNA: TGCGCCAGCAGCTTGCTTTCACTAGCGGGGGGATACACCGGGGAGCTGTTTTTT. Translation: CASSLLSLAGGYTGELFF. The chain carries TRBV5-1 and TRBJ2-2; TRBD2 matches 12 bases. J lost 3 bases, V lost 1 base, and 7 bases had no gene match. The CDR3 consists of 18 residues. CDR1 is SGHRS and CDR2 is YFSETQ in the germline V gene.

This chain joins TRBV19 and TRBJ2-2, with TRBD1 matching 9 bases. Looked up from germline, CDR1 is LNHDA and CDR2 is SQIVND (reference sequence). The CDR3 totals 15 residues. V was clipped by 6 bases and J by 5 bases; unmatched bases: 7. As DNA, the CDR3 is TGTGCCAGTAGGACTTGGGACAGGGAGACCGGGGAGCTGTTTTTT. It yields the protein CASRTWDRETGELFF. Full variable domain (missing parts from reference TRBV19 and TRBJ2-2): DGGITQSPKYLFRKEGQNVTLSCEQNLNHDAMYWYRQDPGQGLRLIYYSQIVNDFQKGDIAEGYSVSREKKESFPLTVTSAQKNPTAFYLCASRTWDRETGELFFGEGSRLTVL.

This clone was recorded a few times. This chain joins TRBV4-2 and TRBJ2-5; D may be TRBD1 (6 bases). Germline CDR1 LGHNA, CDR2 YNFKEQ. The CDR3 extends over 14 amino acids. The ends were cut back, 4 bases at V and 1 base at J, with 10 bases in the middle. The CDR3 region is CASSPGQPQETQYF. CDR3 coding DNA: TGTGCCAGCAGCCCTGGACAGCCCCAAGAGACCCAGTACTTC.

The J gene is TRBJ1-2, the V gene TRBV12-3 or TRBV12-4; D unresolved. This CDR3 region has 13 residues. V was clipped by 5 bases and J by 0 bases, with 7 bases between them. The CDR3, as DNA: TGTGCCAGCAGTCAAACTCCTAACTATGGCTACACCTTC. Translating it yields CASSQTPNYGYTF.

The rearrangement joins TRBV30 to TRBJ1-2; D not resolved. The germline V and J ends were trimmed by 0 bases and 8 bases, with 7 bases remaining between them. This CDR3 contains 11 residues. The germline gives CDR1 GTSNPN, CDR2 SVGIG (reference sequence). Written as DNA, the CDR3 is TGTGCCTGGAGTGTATTCGAGGGCTACACCTTC. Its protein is CAWSVFEGYTF.

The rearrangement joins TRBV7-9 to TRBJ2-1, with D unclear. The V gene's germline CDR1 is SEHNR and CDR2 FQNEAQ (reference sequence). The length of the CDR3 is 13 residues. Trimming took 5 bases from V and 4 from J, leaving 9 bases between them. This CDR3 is CASSPTVYNEQFF. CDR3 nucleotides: TGTGCCAGCAGCCCAACAGTTTACAATGAGCAGTTCTTC.

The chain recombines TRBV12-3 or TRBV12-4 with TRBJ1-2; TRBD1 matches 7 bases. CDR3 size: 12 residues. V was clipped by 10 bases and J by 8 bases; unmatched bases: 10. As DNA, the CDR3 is TGTGCCATCCCCCGGGCCAGGGGGGGCTACACCTTC. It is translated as CAIPRARGGYTF.